This T cell receptor (beta chain) was documented in a study of T cell clonotyping in hematopoietic cell transplantation. Background on the study: Cytoreduction preceded collection of pretransplant recipient samples.

Some clones are missing from TCRdb's copy, which holds only in-frame ones; the method was immunoSEQ multiplex PCR. Of roughly 44,000 clones listed, about 85% are singletons. In the case of this clone: Its antigen is still unknown.

Study-wide results and limits: After transplant, recipient diversity fell while pathologically expanded clonotypes grew through day 180.

Time point defined: recipient sample about 28 days before transplant, after cytoreduction. The V and J ends lost 3 bases and 0 bases, in that order; junction bases with no gene match: 8. Germline loops: CDR1 LGHNA, CDR2 YSLEER. This CDR3 is built from 16 residues. The sequence was obtained from a man in his sixties with acute myeloid leukemia. Some clones in this sample may be carry-over from other donors' samples. Sequenced here: peripheral blood mononuclear cells, sampled before stem cell transplant. The V gene is TRBV4-3, the J gene TRBJ2-7; 7 positions agree with TRBD1. In DNA, the CDR3 is TGCGCCAGCAGCCAGAAGCCGGGACAGAGCTCCTACGAGCAGTACTTC. Residues: CASSQKPGQSSYEQYF.